This entry lists 29 T cell receptor beta chains sequenced from one sample in a study of high-grade serous ovarian cancer treatment subgroups. The tumor samples were collected prior to definitive surgery or chemotherapy. Libraries were prepared by immunoSEQ multiplex PCR; TCRdb keeps only in-frame clonotypes and omits some of them. This repertoire shows roughly 3,700 clones, 70% to 85% found once; its top ten account for about 20%. The sample was tumor tissue. The source of these receptors is a human donor with high-grade serous ovarian cancer.

This clone was recorded a few times. The chain links TRBV4-2 to TRBJ2-7; the match to TRBD1 covers 7 bases. V shed 1 base, J shed 4 bases, and the junction held 1 base outside the gene matches. Germline V gives CDR1 LGHNA, CDR2 YNFKEQ. The CDR3 has 13 amino acids. Here the CDR3 DNA reads TGTGCCAGCAGCCAAGGGACAGGTTACGAGCAGTACTTC. Translated, it gives CASSQGTGYEQYF.

This clone showed up just once. The chain links TRBV6-1 to TRBJ2-1; 12 bases match TRBD1. V trimming: 6 bases; J trimming: 5 bases; junction bases outside the gene matches: 5. Germline-derived CDR1 and CDR2 are MNHNS and SASEGT. CDR3 length: 15 amino acids. CDR3 nucleotides: TGTGCCAGCAGCCTCCGGGACAGGGGGCACAATGAGCAGTTCTTC. It is translated as CASSLRDRGHNEQFF.

This clone was found once. The CDR3 loop is CASRPYTNSPLHF. CDR3 DNA sequence: TGTGCCAGCCGACCCTATACTAATTCACCCCTCCACTTT. This rearrangement joins TRBV27 to TRBJ1-6; D is undetermined. Germline values: CDR1 MNHEY, CDR2 SMNVEV (reference sequence). The CDR3 consists of 13 residues. V gave up 8 bases and J gave up 6 bases, with 11 bases separating them.

This chain links TRBV6-6 with TRBJ1-1; D uncertain. With 2 bases removed from V and 1 base from J, the gap between germline ends came to 8 bases. CDR3 length: 14 amino acids. Germline V gene sequence: CDR1 MNHNY, CDR2 SVGAGI (reference sequence). The CDR3 bases are TGTGCCAGCAGTTACCGGGCCACGAACACTGAAGCTTTCTTT. Translation gives CASSYRATNTEAFF.

The chain recombines TRBV29-1 with TRBJ2-4, with TRBD1 matching over 11 bases. The CDR3 runs to 15 residues. Unmatched junction bases numbered 8, after V lost 7 bases and J lost 3 bases. The germline V gene encodes CDR1 SQVTM and CDR2 ANQGSEA. CDR3 amino acids: CSAPGTGGGKNIQYF. As DNA, the CDR3 is TGCAGCGCCCCCGGGACAGGGGGTGGCAAAAACATTCAGTACTTC.

The chain has TRBV7-3 and TRBJ2-1; perhaps TRBD2 as D (5 bases). Germline CDR1 is SGHTA and CDR2 is FQGTGA. This CDR3 region has 14 residues. With 5 bases removed from V and 0 bases from J, the gap between germline ends came to 8 bases. DNA for the CDR3: TGTGCCAGCAGCCCGGGAAACTCCTACAATGAGCAGTTCTTC. It translates to CASSPGNSYNEQFF.

CDR3: CAISDLASGSHEQYF. The CDR3, as DNA: TGTGCCATCAGTGACCTGGCTAGCGGGAGTCACGAGCAGTACTTC. The genes are TRBV10-3 and TRBJ2-7; TRBD2 agrees at 10 bases. From germline, CDR1 is ENHRY and CDR2 SYGVKD. V trimming: 3 bases; J trimming: 5 bases; junction bases outside the gene matches: 7. This CDR3 has 15 amino acids.

The chain employs TRBV19 and TRBJ1-5, with 11 bases that match TRBD1. This CDR3 is built from 19 residues. V lost 1 base to trimming and J lost 0 bases; unmatched junction nucleotides: 8. Germline assignment: CDR1 LNHDA and CDR2 SQIVND (reference sequence). CDR3 sequence (DNA): TGTGCCAGTAGTATAGTAGGGACAGGGGGGAGATATAGCAATCAGCCCCAGCATTTT. The encoded protein is CASSIVGTGGRYSNQPQHF.

The chain has TRBV4-1 and TRBJ2-7, with D possibly being TRBD2 (6 bases). This CDR3 spans 15 amino acids. Germline V CDR1 and CDR2: MGHRA, YSYEKL. V lost 5 bases and J lost 0, with 14 bases in between. CDR3 region: CASSSRDLSSYEQYF. The CDR3 DNA reads TGCGCCAGCAGCTCCCGGGACTTAAGCTCCTACGAGCAGTACTTC.

The chain employs TRBV9 and TRBJ2-7; 13 positions match TRBD2. With 4 bases clipped from V and 7 bases from J, the junction kept 14 bases outside the gene matches. The CDR3 contains 17 residues. The germline CDR1 and CDR2 sequences are SGDLS and YYNGEE. Here the CDR3 reads CASSSGLAGDLPLEQYF. The DNA of the CDR3 is TGTGCCAGCAGCTCCGGACTAGCGGGAGACTTACCCTTAGAGCAGTACTTC.

The J gene is TRBJ1-2, the V gene TRBV5-2; the D call of TRBD1 is as the table states it, not checked on the DNA. TRBV5-2 is an annotated pseudogene. This CDR3 contains 14 residues. In DNA form, the CDR3 reads TGTGCCAGCAGACCCGCCCAGGGGAGCTATGGCTACACCTTC. Its protein product is CASRPAQGSYGYTF.

This chain uses TRBV5-4 with TRBJ2-7, with D possibly matching TRBD1 (6 bases). Trimming pared 9 bases from V and 0 bases from J, leaving 10 bases between. The CDR3 spans 12 residues. Per the germline V gene, CDR1 is SGHNT and CDR2 is YYREEE (reference sequence). The CDR3 sequence: CATLDSSYEQYF. CDR3 coding DNA: TGTGCCACCCTGGACAGCTCCTACGAGCAGTACTTC.

This sequence joins TRBV4-2 and TRBJ2-7; TRBD2 matches 7 bases. The junction had 9 bases not matched to a gene; V was cut back by 6 bases and J by 7 bases. The germline CDR1 and CDR2 sequences are LGHNA and YNFKEQ. The CDR3 consists of 13 residues. The CDR3 DNA reads TGTGCCAGCAGTACACTGGGGGGAGGGGAGCAGTACTTC. Protein product: CASSTLGGGEQYF.

This clone was seen only a few times. This chain joins TRBV4-1 and TRBJ1-2; possible D gene TRBD1, 6 bases. Germline-derived CDR1 and CDR2 are MGHRA and YSYEKL. Deletions cut 3 bases from V and 5 bases from J, with 16 bases between. This CDR3 has 15 residues. This chain's CDR3 is CASSQAAQGPYGYTF. For the CDR3, the DNA is TGCGCCAGCAGCCAGGCCGCACAGGGACCGTATGGCTACACCTTC.

This chain joins TRBV19 and TRBJ2-7, with 9 bases matching TRBD1. V shed 4 bases, J shed 1 base, and the junction held 2 bases outside the gene matches. The germline V gene encodes CDR1 LNHDA and CDR2 SQIVND (reference sequence). This CDR3 region has 14 residues. CDR3 in amino acids: CASSRTGASYEQYF. CDR3 nucleotide sequence: TGTGCCAGTAGTAGGACAGGGGCGTCCTACGAGCAGTACTTC.

The chain links TRBV6-6 to TRBJ1-2, with D unclear. The germline V gene has CDR1 MNHNY and CDR2 SVGAGI (reference sequence). The length of the CDR3 is 13 residues. The V end lost 2 bases, the J end lost 0 bases, and 4 bases lay between the germline ends. The CDR3 loop is CASSYGTNYGYTF. Written as DNA, the CDR3 is TGTGCCAGCAGTTACGGGACTAACTATGGCTACACCTTC.

This clone was seen a handful of times. This chain connects TRBV10-2 to TRBJ1-4, with a possible D match to TRBD1 (5 bases). V was cut by 3 bases and J by 8 bases, with 10 bases left in between. Per germline, CDR1 WSHSY and CDR2 SAAADI. The CDR3 runs 13 residues. The chain's CDR3 is CASSEGAMEKLFF. CDR3 sequence (DNA): TGCGCCAGCAGTGAAGGGGCGATGGAAAAACTGTTTTTT.

CDR3 bases: TGCGCCAGCAGCCAATCTCGGCACCAGAACACTGAAGCTTTCTTT. It encodes CASSQSRHQNTEAFF. V and J are TRBV4-1 and TRBJ1-1, with D uncertain. The V gene lost 2 bases and the J gene lost 1 base, with 11 bases spanning the gap. Germline CDR1 and CDR2: MGHRA and YSYEKL. This CDR3 comprises 15 residues.

J is TRBJ1-1 and V is TRBV27, with unresolved D. CDR1 and CDR2 from the germline V gene are MNHEY and SMNVEV (reference sequence). Between the trimmed V and J ends, which lost 5 bases and 0 bases, there was a span of 16 bases. The CDR3 consists of 16 residues. The CDR3 reads CASSPLFLSLNTEAFF. CDR3 nucleotides: TGTGCCAGCAGTCCCCTTTTTTTATCTCTGAACACTGAAGCTTTCTTT.

The gene calls are TRBV4-3 and TRBJ1-1; no clear D. This CDR3 has 14 residues. Germline CDR1 is LGHNA and CDR2 is YSLEER. Trimming pared 0 bases from V and 0 bases from J, leaving 5 bases between. The CDR3, as DNA: TGCGCCAGCAGCCAAGATGCCCTGAACACTGAAGCTTTCTTT. Protein product: CASSQDALNTEAFF.

This sequence joins TRBV5-1 and TRBJ1-2; D remains unclear. Germline values: CDR1 SGHRS, CDR2 YFSETQ. Trimming shortened V by 0 bases and J by 6 bases, and 15 bases separated the two germline ends. The CDR3 is made up of 15 amino acids. The CDR3 loop is CASSLAIGGMNGYTF. The CDR3, as DNA: TGCGCCAGCAGCTTGGCCATTGGAGGGATGAATGGCTACACCTTC.

In this sample, this clone turned up once. This chain links TRBV4-1 with TRBJ1-4; a weak D match, TRBD1 (5 bases). CDR1 is MGHRA, CDR2 YSYEKL, per germline. The CDR3 is 17 residues long. The V end was cut by 0 bases, the J end by 8 bases, with 19 bases between. The CDR3 nucleotides read TGCGCCAGCAGCCAAGAGATTCCGGGACGCCCGGGGGAAAAACTGTTTTTT. It is translated as CASSQEIPGRPGEKLFF.

This clone has just a few counts. The DNA of the CDR3 is TGTGCCAGCAGAATAGGCTACACCTTC. It translates to CASRIGYTF. The chain carries TRBV5-8 and TRBJ1-2; D is unclear. Per germline, CDR1 SGHTS and CDR2 YDEGEE. CDR3 size: 9 residues. Trimming removed 5 bases from V and 8 bases from J, with 4 bases in between.

The genes are TRBV10-3 and TRBJ1-5; D not certain. Trimming took 6 bases from V and 0 from J, leaving 12 bases between them. CDR3 size: 15 residues. Per germline, CDR1 ENHRY and CDR2 SYGVKD. CDR3 coding DNA: TGTGCCATCAGCGAACAGCCTTATAGCAATCAGCCCCAGCATTTT. Translation gives CAISEQPYSNQPQHF.

V and J are TRBV7-3 and TRBJ2-1; D ambiguous. The ends were cut back, 6 bases at V and 9 bases at J, with 18 bases in the middle. CDR1 is SGHTA and CDR2 is FQGTGA in the germline V gene. The CDR3 runs to 14 residues. This chain's CDR3 is CASRPGRKGTEQFF. In DNA, the CDR3 is TGTGCCAGCAGACCCGGACGGAAAGGTACTGAGCAGTTCTTC.

The V call is TRBV7-2, the J call TRBJ2-3, with 8 bases lining up with TRBD1. The CDR3 runs to 19 residues. Trimming removed 1 base from V and 0 bases from J; junction bases left unmatched: 12. The germline V gene has CDR1 SGHTA and CDR2 FQGNSA. The CDR3 loop is CASSLVGRGLRTSTDTQYF. CDR3 sequence (DNA): TGTGCCAGCAGCTTAGTTGGCAGGGGGCTCAGAACTAGCACAGATACGCAGTATTTT.

The rearrangement links TRBV10-3 to TRBJ2-7, with TRBD2 identical over 13 bases. From germline, CDR1 is ENHRY and CDR2 SYGVKD. The V gene end was trimmed by 10 bases and the J gene end by 5 bases; junction bases not matched to a gene: 11. The CDR3 has 15 residues. CDR3 loop: CATSGTSGKWNEQYF. CDR3 nucleotides: TGTGCCACTTCCGGGACTAGCGGGAAGTGGAACGAGCAGTACTTC.

The rearrangement links TRBV27 to TRBJ2-1; 15 nucleotides align to TRBD2. The CDR3 is 17 residues long. V lost 5 bases and J lost 5; bases outside the gene matches: 7. Germline V gives CDR1 MNHEY, CDR2 SMNVEV (reference sequence). For the CDR3, the DNA is TGTGCCAGCAGTGGATGGACTAGCGGGGGGGCAAACAATGAGCAGTTCTTC. Its protein is CASSGWTSGGANNEQFF.

The V and J genes are TRBV9 and TRBJ2-7; TRBD2 matches at 7 bases. This CDR3 is built from 14 residues. Germline V CDR1 and CDR2: SGDLS, YYNGEE. Trimming took 4 bases from V and 5 from J; bases not matched to a gene: 9. Here the CDR3 DNA reads TGTGCCAGCAGCCGGGACTATGCCGCCCACGAGCAGTACTTC. Translating gives CASSRDYAAHEQYF.